This TCR beta chain was documented in a study of blood T cells in healthy people across ages. V was trimmed by 0 bases and J by 4 bases, leaving 7 bases between them. This CDR3 has 13 amino acids. Germline V CDR1 and CDR2: PRHDT, FYEKMQ (reference sequence). Primers used in a second PCR of roughly 6 to 11 cycles were a sample-barcoded 5' primer and a J-beta primer mix. TCRdb processed the 5' RACE reads anew with MiXCR; each CDR3 protein has one entry. Altogether hundreds of thousands of distinct CDR3 sequences are present, roughly 60% being singletons, with the ten largest covering roughly 22%. The TCR comes from a man aged 25-45 years in good health. The rearrangement uses TRBV13 and TRBJ2-7, with D hard to call. Specimen: blood. The CDR3 region is CASSLGLLYEQYF. The CDR3 coding sequence is TGTGCCAGCAGCTTAGGACTCCTTTACGAGCAGTACTTC. Together with reference TRBV13 and TRBJ2-7, the CDR3 gives the full variable domain: AAGVIQSPRHLIKEKRETATLKCYPIPRHDTVYWYQQGPGQDPQFLISFYEKMQSDKGSIPDRFSAQQFSDYHSELNMSSLELGDSALYFCASSLGLLYEQYFGPGTRLTVT.